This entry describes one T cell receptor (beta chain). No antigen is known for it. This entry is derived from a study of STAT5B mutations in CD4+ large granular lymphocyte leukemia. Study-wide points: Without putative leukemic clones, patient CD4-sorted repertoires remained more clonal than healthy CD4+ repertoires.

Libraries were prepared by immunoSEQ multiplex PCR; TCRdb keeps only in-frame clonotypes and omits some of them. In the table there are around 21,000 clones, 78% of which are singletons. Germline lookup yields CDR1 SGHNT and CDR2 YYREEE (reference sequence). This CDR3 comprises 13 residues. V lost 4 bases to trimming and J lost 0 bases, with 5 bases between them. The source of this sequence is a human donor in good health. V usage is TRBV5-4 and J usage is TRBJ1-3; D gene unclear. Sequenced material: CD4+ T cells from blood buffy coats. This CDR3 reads CASSADSGNTIYF. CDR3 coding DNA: TGTGCCAGCAGCGCGGACTCTGGAAACACCATATATTTT.